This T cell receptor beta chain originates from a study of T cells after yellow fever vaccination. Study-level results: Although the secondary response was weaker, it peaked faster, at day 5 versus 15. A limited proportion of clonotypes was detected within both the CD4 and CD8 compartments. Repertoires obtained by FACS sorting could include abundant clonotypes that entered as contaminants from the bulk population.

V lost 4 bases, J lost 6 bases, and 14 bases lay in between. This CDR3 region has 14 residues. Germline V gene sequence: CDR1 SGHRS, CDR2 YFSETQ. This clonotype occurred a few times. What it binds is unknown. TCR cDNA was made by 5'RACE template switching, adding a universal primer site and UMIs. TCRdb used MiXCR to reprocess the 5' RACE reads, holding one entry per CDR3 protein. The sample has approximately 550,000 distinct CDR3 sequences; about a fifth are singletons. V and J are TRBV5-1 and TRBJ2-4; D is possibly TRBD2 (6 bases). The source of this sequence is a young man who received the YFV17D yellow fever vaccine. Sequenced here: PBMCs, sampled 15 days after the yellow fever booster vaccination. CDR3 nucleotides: TGCGCCAGCAGCCCGGAGGGGTCGGGAAACATTCAGTACTTC. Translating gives CASSPEGSGNIQYF.